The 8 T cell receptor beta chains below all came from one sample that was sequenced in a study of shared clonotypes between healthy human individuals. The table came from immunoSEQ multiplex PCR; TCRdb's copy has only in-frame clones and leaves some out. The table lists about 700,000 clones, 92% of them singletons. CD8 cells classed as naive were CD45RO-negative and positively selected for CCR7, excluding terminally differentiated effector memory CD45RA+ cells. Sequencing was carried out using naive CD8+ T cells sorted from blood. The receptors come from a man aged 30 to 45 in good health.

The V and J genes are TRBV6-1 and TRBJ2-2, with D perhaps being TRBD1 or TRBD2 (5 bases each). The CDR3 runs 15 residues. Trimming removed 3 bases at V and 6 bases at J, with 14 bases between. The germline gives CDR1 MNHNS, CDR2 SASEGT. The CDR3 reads CASSDRGAGPGELFF. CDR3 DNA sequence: TGTGCCAGCAGTGATCGAGGGGCAGGGCCCGGGGAGCTGTTTTTT.

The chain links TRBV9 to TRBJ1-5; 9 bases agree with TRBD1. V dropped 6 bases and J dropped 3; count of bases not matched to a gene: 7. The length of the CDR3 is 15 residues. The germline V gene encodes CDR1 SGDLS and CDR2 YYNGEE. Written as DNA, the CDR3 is TGTGCCAGCACTCGGGGGACAGGGAACAATCAGCCCCAGCATTTT. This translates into CASTRGTGNNQPQHF. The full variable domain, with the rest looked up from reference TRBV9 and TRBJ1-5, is DSGVTQTPKHLITATGQRVTLRCSPRSGDLSVYWYQQSLDQGLQFLIQYYNGEERAKGNILERFSAQQFPDLHSELNLSSLELGDSALYFCASTRGTGNNQPQHFGDGTRLSIL.

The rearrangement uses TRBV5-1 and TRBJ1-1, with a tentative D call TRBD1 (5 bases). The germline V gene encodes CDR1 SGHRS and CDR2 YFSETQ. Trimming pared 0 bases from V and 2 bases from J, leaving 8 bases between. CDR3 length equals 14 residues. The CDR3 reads CASSLVGDNTEAFF. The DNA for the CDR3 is TGCGCCAGCAGCTTGGTCGGGGACAACACTGAAGCTTTCTTT.

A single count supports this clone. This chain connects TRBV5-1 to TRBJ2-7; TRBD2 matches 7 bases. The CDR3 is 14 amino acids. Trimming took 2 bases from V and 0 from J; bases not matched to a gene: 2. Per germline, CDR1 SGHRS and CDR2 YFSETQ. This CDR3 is CASSFGGSSYEQYF. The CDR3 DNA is TGCGCCAGCAGCTTTGGCGGGAGCTCCTACGAGCAGTACTTC.

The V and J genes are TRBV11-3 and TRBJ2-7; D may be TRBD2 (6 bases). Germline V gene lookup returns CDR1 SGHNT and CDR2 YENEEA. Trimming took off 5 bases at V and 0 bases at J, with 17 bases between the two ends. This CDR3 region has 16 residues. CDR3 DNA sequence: TGTGCCAGCAGCCGGAGTGGGGGGACGAGCTCCTACGAGCAGTACTTC. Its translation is CASSRSGGTSSYEQYF.

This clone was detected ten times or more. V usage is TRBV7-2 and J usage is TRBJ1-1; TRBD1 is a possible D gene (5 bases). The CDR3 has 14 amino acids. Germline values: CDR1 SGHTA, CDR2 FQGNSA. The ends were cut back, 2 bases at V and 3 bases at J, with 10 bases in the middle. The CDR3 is CASSLRLGDTEAFF. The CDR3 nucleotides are TGTGCCAGCAGCTTACGGTTAGGGGACACTGAAGCTTTCTTT.

Here the CDR3 reads CASSLYSGRARRPYEQFF. Here the CDR3 DNA reads TGTGCCAGCAGCTTGTATAGCGGGAGGGCTCGGAGGCCGTATGAGCAGTTCTTC. This rearrangement joins TRBV5-6 to TRBJ2-1; TRBD2 matches 11 bases. Trimming cost V 1 base and J 8 bases; bases outside gene matches: 14. The CDR3 has 18 residues. CDR1 SGHDT and CDR2 YYEEEE come from the germline V gene. Combining the CDR3 with reference TRBV5-6 and TRBJ2-1 gives the whole variable domain DAGVTQSPTHLIKTRGQQVTLRCSPKSGHDTVSWYQQALGQGPQFIFQYYEEEERQRGNFPDRFSGHQFPNYSSELNVNALLLGDSALYLCASSLYSGRARRPYEQFFGPGTRLTVL.

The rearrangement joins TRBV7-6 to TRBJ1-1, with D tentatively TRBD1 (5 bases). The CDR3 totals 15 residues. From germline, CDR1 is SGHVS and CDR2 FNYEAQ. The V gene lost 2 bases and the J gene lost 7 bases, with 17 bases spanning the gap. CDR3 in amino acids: CASSLYGGDVDEAFF. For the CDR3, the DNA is TGTGCCAGCAGCTTATATGGGGGTGACGTGGATGAAGCTTTCTTT.